The entry below gives a single T cell receptor beta chain sequence along with its context. The antigen remains undetermined. The data were taken from a study of CD8 T cells in ankylosing spondylitis. With 1 base clipped from V and 4 bases from J, the junction kept 7 bases outside the gene matches. CDR3 size: 16 residues. CDR1 MGHRA and CDR2 YSYEKL come from the germline V gene. Study-wide findings and caveats: Reportedly, disease-linked clones are significantly enriched in ankylosing spondylitis patients' matched synovial fluid. Ankylosing spondylitis blood appeared to be characterized by a TCR beta motif of eight or nine highly homologous variants.

TCRdb analysed the 5' RACE reads with MiXCR anew, one entry per CDR3 protein. The data hold some 800,000 distinct CDR3 sequences, with approximately 12% observed a single time. Sequences were obtained from blood, either unsorted or a sorted T cell fraction (not recorded which). The V and J genes are TRBV4-1 and TRBJ2-7; TRBD2 agrees at 10 bases. The sequence was collected from a male donor with ankylosing spondylitis. The CDR3 is CASSQGRASGSYEQYF. CDR3 bases: TGCGCCAGCAGCCAAGGGCGGGCTAGCGGGAGTTACGAGCAGTACTTC.